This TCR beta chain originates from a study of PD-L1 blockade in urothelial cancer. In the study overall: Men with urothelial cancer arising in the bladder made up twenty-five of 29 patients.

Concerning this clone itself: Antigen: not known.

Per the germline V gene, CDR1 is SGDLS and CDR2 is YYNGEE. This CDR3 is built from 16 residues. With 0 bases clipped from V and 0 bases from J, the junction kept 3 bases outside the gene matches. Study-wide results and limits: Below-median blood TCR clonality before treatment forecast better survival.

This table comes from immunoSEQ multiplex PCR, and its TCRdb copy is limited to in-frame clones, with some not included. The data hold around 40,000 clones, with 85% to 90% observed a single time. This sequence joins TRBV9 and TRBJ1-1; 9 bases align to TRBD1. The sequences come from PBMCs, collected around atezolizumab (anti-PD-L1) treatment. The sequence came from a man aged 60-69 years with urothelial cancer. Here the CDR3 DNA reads TGTGCCAGCAGCGTAGCAGACAGGGGGATGAACACTGAAGCTTTCTTT. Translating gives CASSVADRGMNTEAFF.